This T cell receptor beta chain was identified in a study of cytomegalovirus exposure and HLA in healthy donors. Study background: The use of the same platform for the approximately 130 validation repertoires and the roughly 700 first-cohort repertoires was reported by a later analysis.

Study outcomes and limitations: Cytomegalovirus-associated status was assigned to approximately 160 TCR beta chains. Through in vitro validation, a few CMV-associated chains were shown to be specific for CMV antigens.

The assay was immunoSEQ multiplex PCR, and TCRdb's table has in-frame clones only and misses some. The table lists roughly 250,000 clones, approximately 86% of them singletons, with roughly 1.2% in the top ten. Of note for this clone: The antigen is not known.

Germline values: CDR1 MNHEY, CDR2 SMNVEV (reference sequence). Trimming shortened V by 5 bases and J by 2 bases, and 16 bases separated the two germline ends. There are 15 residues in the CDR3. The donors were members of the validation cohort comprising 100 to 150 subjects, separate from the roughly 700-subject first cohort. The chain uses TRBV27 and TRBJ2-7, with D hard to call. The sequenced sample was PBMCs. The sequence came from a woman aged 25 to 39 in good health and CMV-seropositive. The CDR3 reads CASSRQAPPTYEQYF. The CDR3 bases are TGTGCCAGCAGTCGCCAAGCACCCCCAACCTACGAGCAGTACTTC.